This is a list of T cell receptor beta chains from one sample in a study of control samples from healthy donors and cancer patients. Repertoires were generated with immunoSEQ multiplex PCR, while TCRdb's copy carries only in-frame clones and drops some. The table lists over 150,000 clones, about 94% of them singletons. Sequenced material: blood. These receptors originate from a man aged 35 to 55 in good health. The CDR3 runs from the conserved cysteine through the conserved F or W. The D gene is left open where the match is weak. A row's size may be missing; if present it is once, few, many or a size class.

cdr3_aa: CASTQGGDTQYF; cdr3_nt: TGTGCCAGCACACAGGGGGGAGATACGCAGTATTTT; d_call: TRBD1; clone_size: NA; cdr3_length: 12; j_call: TRBJ2-3; v_call: TRBV6-5
cdr3_aa: CASSFSGTGNEKLFF; cdr3_nt: TGTGCCAGCAGTTTTAGCGGGACAGGGAATGAAAAACTGTTTTTT; d_call: TRBD1; clone_size: NA; cdr3_length: 15; j_call: TRBJ1-4; v_call: TRBV28
cdr3_aa: CASSGSPGDSSYEQYF; cdr3_nt: TGTGCCAGCAGTGGCTCGCCGGGGGATAGCTCCTACGAGCAGTACTTC; d_call: NA; clone_size: NA; cdr3_length: 16; j_call: TRBJ2-7; v_call: TRBV6-2/TRBV6-3
cdr3_aa: CASSQYPLLGESSYNSPLHF; cdr3_nt: TGCGCCAGCAGCCAATATCCGCTTTTGGGGGAGAGCTCCTATAATTCACCCCTCCACTTT; d_call: NA; clone_size: NA; cdr3_length: 20; j_call: TRBJ1-6; v_call: TRBV4-3
cdr3_aa: CASSEGCSGEAFF; cdr3_nt: TGTGCCAGCAGCGAGGGTTGCTCTGGGGAAGCTTTCTTT; d_call: NA; clone_size: NA; cdr3_length: 13; j_call: TRBJ1-1; v_call: TRBV21-1
cdr3_aa: CASSFVGAERRGYALHF; cdr3_nt: TGTGCCAGCAGTTTTGTCGGGGCGGAGCGGCGGGGTTACGCCCTCCACTTT; d_call: NA; clone_size: NA; cdr3_length: 17; j_call: TRBJ1-6; v_call: TRBV28
cdr3_aa: CASSQEGETAGGGKTQYF; cdr3_nt: TGTGCCAGCAGCCAAGAGGGGGAAACGGCAGGGGGCGGAAAGACCCAGTACTTC; d_call: TRBD1; clone_size: NA; cdr3_length: 18; j_call: TRBJ2-5; v_call: TRBV14
cdr3_aa: CASSQEGRGYYGYTF; cdr3_nt: TGTGCCAGCAGCCAAGAAGGCAGGGGCTACTATGGCTACACCTTC; d_call: NA; clone_size: once; cdr3_length: 15; j_call: TRBJ1-2; v_call: TRBV3-1/TRBV3-2
cdr3_aa: CASSFRGAVSLANYGYTF; cdr3_nt: TGTGCCAGCAGCTTCCGAGGGGCAGTGTCGTTAGCTAACTATGGCTACACCTTC; d_call: NA; clone_size: NA; cdr3_length: 18; j_call: TRBJ1-2; v_call: TRBV13
cdr3_aa: CASTLSGTNNEKLFF; cdr3_nt: TGTGCCAGCACCCTCTCCGGGACAAATAATGAAAAACTGTTTTTT; d_call: NA; clone_size: NA; cdr3_length: 15; j_call: TRBJ1-4; v_call: TRBV6-5
cdr3_aa: CASSADRLNTEAFF; cdr3_nt: TGCGCCAGCAGTGCCGACAGGCTAAACACTGAAGCTTTCTTT; d_call: NA; clone_size: once; cdr3_length: 14; j_call: TRBJ1-1; v_call: TRBV10-2
cdr3_aa: CASSLAYEQYF; cdr3_nt: TGTGCCAGCAGCTTGGCCTACGAGCAGTACTTC; d_call: NA; clone_size: NA; cdr3_length: 11; j_call: TRBJ2-7; v_call: TRBV5-5
cdr3_aa: CASSFSQNTEAFF; cdr3_nt: TGCGCCAGCAGCTTCTCGCAGAACACTGAAGCTTTCTTT; d_call: NA; clone_size: NA; cdr3_length: 13; j_call: TRBJ1-1; v_call: TRBV5-1
cdr3_aa: CASSYGGVYEKLFF; cdr3_nt: TGTGCCAGCAGTTACGGGGGTGTGTACGAAAAACTGTTTTTT; d_call: NA; clone_size: once; cdr3_length: 14; j_call: TRBJ1-4; v_call: TRBV6-5
cdr3_aa: CASSLSWLRGYTF; cdr3_nt: TGTGCCAGCAGTTTATCCTGGCTTCGTGGCTACACCTTC; d_call: NA; clone_size: once; cdr3_length: 13; j_call: TRBJ1-2; v_call: TRBV28
cdr3_aa: CASSHFRVSSGNTIYF; cdr3_nt: TGTGCCAGCAGCCATTTCCGGGTTAGCTCTGGAAACACCATATATTTT; d_call: NA; clone_size: NA; cdr3_length: 16; j_call: TRBJ1-3; v_call: TRBV3-1/TRBV3-2
cdr3_aa: CASSQEPGQGNTEAFF; cdr3_nt: TGCGCCAGCAGCCAGGAACCGGGACAGGGGAACACTGAAGCTTTCTTT; d_call: TRBD1; clone_size: NA; cdr3_length: 16; j_call: TRBJ1-1; v_call: TRBV4-1
cdr3_aa: CASSFAPREGYTF; cdr3_nt: TGTGCCAGCAGTTTCGCGCCCAGGGAGGGCTACACCTTC; d_call: NA; clone_size: NA; cdr3_length: 13; j_call: TRBJ1-2; v_call: TRBV12-3/TRBV12-4
cdr3_aa: CASSVSGNTIYF; cdr3_nt: TGTGCCAGCAGCGTAAGTGGAAACACCATATATTTT; d_call: NA; clone_size: NA; cdr3_length: 12; j_call: TRBJ1-3; v_call: TRBV9
cdr3_aa: CASSTWTGMDGYTF; cdr3_nt: TGTGCCAGCAGCACGTGGACAGGGATGGATGGCTACACCTTC; d_call: TRBD1; clone_size: NA; cdr3_length: 14; j_call: TRBJ1-2; v_call: TRBV7-9
cdr3_aa: CASSPPWTSGGIWYEQYF; cdr3_nt: TGTGCCAGCAGCCCACCTTGGACTAGCGGGGGGATCTGGTACGAGCAGTACTTC; d_call: TRBD2; clone_size: NA; cdr3_length: 18; j_call: TRBJ2-7; v_call: TRBV3-1/TRBV3-2
cdr3_aa: CASRRQTTEAFF; cdr3_nt: TGTGCCAGCAGACGACAAACTACTGAAGCTTTCTTT; d_call: NA; clone_size: few; cdr3_length: 12; j_call: TRBJ1-1; v_call: TRBV28
cdr3_aa: CASSQKGGLTEAFF; cdr3_nt: TGTGCCAGCAGCCAAAAAGGGGGACTGACTGAAGCTTTCTTT; d_call: NA; clone_size: NA; cdr3_length: 14; j_call: TRBJ1-1; v_call: TRBV7-9